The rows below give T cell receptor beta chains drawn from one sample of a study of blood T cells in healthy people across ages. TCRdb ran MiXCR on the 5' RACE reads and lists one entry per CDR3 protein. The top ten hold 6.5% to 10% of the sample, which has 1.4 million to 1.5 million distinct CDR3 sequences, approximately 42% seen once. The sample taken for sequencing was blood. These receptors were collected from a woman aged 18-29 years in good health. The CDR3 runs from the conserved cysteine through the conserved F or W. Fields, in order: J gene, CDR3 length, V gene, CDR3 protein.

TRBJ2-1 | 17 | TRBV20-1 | CSAEKTSGSLSANEQFF
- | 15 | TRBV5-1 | CASTAGTGIKETQYF
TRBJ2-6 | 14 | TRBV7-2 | CASSFASGTNVLTF
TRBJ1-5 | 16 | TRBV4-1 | CASSPQTDRVYQPQHF
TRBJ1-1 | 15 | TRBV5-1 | CASSLAALGNTEAFF
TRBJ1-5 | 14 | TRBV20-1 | CSARRTAGNQPQHF
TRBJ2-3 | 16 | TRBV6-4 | CASKPTGTAFTDTQYF
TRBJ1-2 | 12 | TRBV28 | CASSFPTVDYTF
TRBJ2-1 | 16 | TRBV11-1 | CASSPLPGQGMDEQFF
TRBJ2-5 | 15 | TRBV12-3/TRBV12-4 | CASSPRVPLGLEQYF